A single sample gave rise to the 13 T cell receptor beta chains below, sequenced in a study of identical twins. Via MiXCR, TCRdb re-called the 5' RACE reads, giving one row per CDR3 protein. The sample has roughly 1.6 million distinct CDR3 sequences; roughly a third are singletons. Material for sequencing was cord blood. All receptors come from a newborn girl in good health.

The rearrangement uses TRBV19 and TRBJ1-1; TRBD1 agrees at 8 bases. Trimming cost V 7 bases and J 4 bases; bases outside gene matches: 5. The CDR3 consists of 13 residues. CDR1 LNHDA and CDR2 SQIVND come from the germline V gene (reference sequence). The CDR3 DNA sequence: TGTGCCAGTACCGAACAGGGGGGCACTGAAGCTTTCTTT. Translating gives CASTEQGGTEAFF.

There are a few counts of this clonotype. The chain employs TRBV28 and TRBJ2-7; 9 bases are shared with TRBD1. Trimming took 2 bases from V and 6 from J; bases not matched to a gene: 8. CDR1 MDHEN and CDR2 SYDVKM come from the germline V gene. The CDR3 is 15 residues long. CDR3 region: CASSLGTGFAGEQYF. Here the CDR3 DNA reads TGTGCCAGCAGTTTAGGGACAGGGTTCGCGGGCGAGCAGTACTTC.

This clonotype has a handful of counts. This chain connects TRBV27 to TRBJ2-3; 11 nucleotides agree with TRBD2. Germline trimming cut 3 bases from V and 3 bases from J; bases unmatched to any gene: 8. Germline-derived CDR1 and CDR2 are MNHEY and SMNVEV (reference sequence). The CDR3 contains 17 residues. The CDR3 DNA reads TGTGCCAGCAGTTTTGGGCTAGCGGGAGGCGGTACAGATACGCAGTATTTT. Its protein product is CASSFGLAGGGTDTQYF.

This clonotype appeared a few times. The chain joins TRBV7-9 to TRBJ1-1, with unresolved D. V lost 4 bases and J lost 1, with 19 bases in between. Germline assignment: CDR1 SEHNR and CDR2 FQNEAQ (reference sequence). The CDR3 loop spans 17 amino acids. CDR3: CASSSNNLIPANTEAFF. CDR3 coding DNA: TGTGCCAGCAGCTCTAATAATCTAATTCCAGCGAACACTGAAGCTTTCTTT.

This clonotype was found many times. CDR3 nucleotides: TGCAGTGCTTCCAGCGGGGGGAAAGAGACCCAGTACTTC. Translating gives CSASSGGKETQYF. This rearrangement joins TRBV20-1 to TRBJ2-5, with TRBD2 matching 9 bases. CDR1 and CDR2 from the germline V gene are DFQATT and SNEGSKA (reference sequence). After removal of 5 bases from V and 3 bases from J, the junction contained 4 bases not matched to a gene. This CDR3 has 13 amino acids.

The chain carries TRBV10-1 and TRBJ2-2; D may be TRBD1 (5 bases). Trimming removed 5 bases from V and 7 bases from J, with 11 bases in between. CDR1 and CDR2 from the germline V gene are WNHNN and SYGVQD (reference sequence). This CDR3 spans 13 amino acids. CDR3 region: CASSLNRHGELFF. In nucleotides, the CDR3 is TGCGCCAGCAGTCTTAACAGGCACGGGGAGCTGTTTTTT.

This clonotype was seen more than once but under ten times. This chain joins TRBV6-9 and TRBJ2-1, with D maybe TRBD1 (5 bases). This CDR3 is built from 15 residues. The V end lost 5 bases, the J end lost 6 bases, and 17 bases lay between the germline ends. Germline V gives CDR1 MNHGY, CDR2 SVAAGI. As DNA, the CDR3 is TGTGCCAGCAGTGACCAGGGTGGTAATATCAATGAGCAGTTCTTC. Translated, it gives CASSDQGGNINEQFF.

This clonotype has more than one count but fewer than ten. J is TRBJ1-2 and V is TRBV12-3 or TRBV12-4, with 9 bases fitting TRBD1. Trimming removed 0 bases from V and 8 bases from J; junction bases left unmatched: 10. This CDR3 comprises 16 residues. CDR3 nucleotides: TGTGCCAGCAGTTTAGCGCTTCCGGGACAGGGATCCGGCTACACCTTC. This translates into CASSLALPGQGSGYTF.

The genes are TRBV28 and TRBJ2-1; tentatively, D is TRBD1 (5 bases). The CDR3 length is 15 residues. The germline V gene encodes CDR1 MDHEN and CDR2 SYDVKM. The V gene lost 6 bases and the J gene lost 3 bases, with 15 bases spanning the gap. The CDR3 bases are TGTGCCAGCAGCTGGGGAAGCACAGGCTACAATGAGCAGTTCTTC. It specifies CASSWGSTGYNEQFF.

This clonotype appeared many times. The gene calls are TRBV20-1 and TRBJ2-7; D might be TRBD2 (5 bases). The germline CDR1 and CDR2 sequences are DFQATT and SNEGSKA (reference sequence). The CDR3 spans 14 residues. V gave up 0 bases and J gave up 0 bases, with 9 bases separating them. The CDR3 coding sequence is TGCAGTGCTAGAGATCGAACTAGCTCCTACGAGCAGTACTTC. It yields the protein CSARDRTSSYEQYF.

This rearrangement joins TRBV12-3 or TRBV12-4 to TRBJ2-3, with 9 nucleotides matching TRBD2. The CDR3 has 16 amino acids. V lost 5 bases and J lost 3; bases outside the gene matches: 9. CDR3 nucleotide sequence: TGTGCCAGCAGTCCGACTAGCGGAGTGGATACAGATACGCAGTATTTT. It yields the protein CASSPTSGVDTDTQYF.

The table lists this clonotype with a few counts. The chain is built from TRBV20-1 and TRBJ2-5; tentative D call: TRBD2 (5 bases). This CDR3 region has 12 residues. Germline V CDR1 and CDR2: DFQATT, SNEGSKA (reference sequence). The V end was cut by 6 bases, the J end by 5 bases, with 13 bases between. Here the CDR3 reads CSALDGLETQYF. The DNA of the CDR3 is TGCAGTGCACTAGATGGGCTGGAGACCCAGTACTTC.

This rearrangement joins TRBV20-1 to TRBJ2-1; 8 bases are shared with TRBD2. Per the germline V gene, CDR1 is DFQATT and CDR2 is SNEGSKA (reference sequence). CDR3 length: 16 residues. The ends lost 4 bases at V and 0 bases at J; junction bases unmatched: 8. The CDR3 reads CSAIRGGPSSYNEQFF. CDR3 DNA: TGCAGTGCTATTCGGGGGGGGCCGAGCTCCTACAATGAGCAGTTCTTC.